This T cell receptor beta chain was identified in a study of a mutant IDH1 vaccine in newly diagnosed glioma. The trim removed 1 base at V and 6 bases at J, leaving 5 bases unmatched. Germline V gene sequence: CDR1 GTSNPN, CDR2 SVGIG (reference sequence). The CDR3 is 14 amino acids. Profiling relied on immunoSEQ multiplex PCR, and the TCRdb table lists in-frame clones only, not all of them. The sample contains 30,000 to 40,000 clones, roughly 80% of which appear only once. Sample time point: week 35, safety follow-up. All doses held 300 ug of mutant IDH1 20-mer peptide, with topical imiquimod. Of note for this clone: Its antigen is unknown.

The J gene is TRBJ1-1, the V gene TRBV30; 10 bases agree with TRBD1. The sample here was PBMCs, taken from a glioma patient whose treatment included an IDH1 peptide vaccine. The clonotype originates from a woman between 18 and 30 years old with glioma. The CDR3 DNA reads TGTGCCTGGAGTGATGAAGGGACAGGGGCTGAAGCTTTCTTT. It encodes CAWSDEGTGAEAFF.